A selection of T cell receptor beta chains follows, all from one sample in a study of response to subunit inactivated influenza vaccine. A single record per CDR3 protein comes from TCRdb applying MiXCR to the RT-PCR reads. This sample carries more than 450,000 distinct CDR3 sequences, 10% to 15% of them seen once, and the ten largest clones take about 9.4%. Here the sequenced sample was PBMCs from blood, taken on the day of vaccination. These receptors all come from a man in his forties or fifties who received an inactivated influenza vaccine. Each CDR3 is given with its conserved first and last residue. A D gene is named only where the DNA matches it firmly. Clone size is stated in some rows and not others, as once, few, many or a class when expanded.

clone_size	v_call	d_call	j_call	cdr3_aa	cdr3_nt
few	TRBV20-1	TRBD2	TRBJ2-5	CSARKTSGSETQYF	TGCAGTGCTAGAAAGACTAGCGGGTCGGAGACCCAGTACTTC
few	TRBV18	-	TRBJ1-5	CASSPPSPHF	TGTGCCAGCTCACCACCCTCCCCGCATTTT
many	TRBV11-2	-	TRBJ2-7	CASSLVFYEQYF	TGTGCCAGCAGCTTAGTTTTCTACGAGCAGTACTTC
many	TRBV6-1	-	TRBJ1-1	CASSPGWGITEAFF	TGTGCCAGCAGTCCCGGTTGGGGTATAACTGAAGCTTTCTTT
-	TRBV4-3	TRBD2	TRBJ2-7	CASSQGTSGVYEQYF	TGCGCCAGCAGCCAAGGAACTAGCGGGGTCTACGAGCAGTACTTC
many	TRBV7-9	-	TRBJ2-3	CASSPARGILADTQYF	TGTGCCAGCAGCCCCGCGAGGGGGATACTGGCAGATACGCAGTATTTT
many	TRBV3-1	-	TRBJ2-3	CASSHVDTQYF	TGTGCCAGCAGCCATGTAGATACGCAGTATTTT
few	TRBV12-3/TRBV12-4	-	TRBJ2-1	CASNHRVTEQFF	TGTGCCAGCAATCACAGGGTGACTGAGCAGTTCTTC
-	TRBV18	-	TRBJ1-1	CASSDNGGNRAFF	TGTGCCAGCTCCGATAACGGGGGGAATCGAGCTTTCTTT
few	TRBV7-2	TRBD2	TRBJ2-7	CASSRALYSGVVEQYF	TGTGCCAGCAGCCGAGCCCTTTATAGCGGGGTCGTCGAGCAGTACTTC
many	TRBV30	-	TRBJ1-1	CAWRTEGATAFF	TGTGCCTGGAGAACGGAAGGGGCTACGGCTTTCTTT
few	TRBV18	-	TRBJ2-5	CASSLRYQETQYF	TGTGCCAGCTCACTACGATACCAAGAGACCCAGTACTTC
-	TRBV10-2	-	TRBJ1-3	CASLEINTIYF	TGCGCCTCCCTGGAGATAAACACCATATATTTT
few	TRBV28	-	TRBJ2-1	CASSLAAAGSDEQFF	TGTGCCAGCAGTTTGGCGGCGGCCGGTTCCGATGAGCAGTTCTTC
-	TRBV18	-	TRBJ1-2	CASSPEMEGGEGYTF	TGTGCCAGCTCACCTGAAATGGAGGGAGGAGAAGGCTACACCTTC
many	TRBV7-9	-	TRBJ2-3	CASSFDRLHTDTQYF	TGTGCCAGCAGCTTCGACAGACTACACACAGATACGCAGTATTTT
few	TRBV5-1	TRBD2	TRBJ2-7	CASSSGLAEGRYEQYF	TGCGCCAGCAGCTCGGGACTAGCGGAGGGCCGCTACGAGCAGTACTTC
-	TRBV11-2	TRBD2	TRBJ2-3	CASRLAGVSTDTQYF	TGTGCCAGCAGACTAGCGGGAGTCAGCACAGATACGCAGTATTTT
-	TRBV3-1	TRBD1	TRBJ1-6	CASSYRDRASPLHF	TGTGCCAGCAGCTACCGGGACAGAGCTTCACCCCTCCACTTT
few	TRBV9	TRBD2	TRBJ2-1	CASSTSGGLNYNEQFF	TGTGCCAGCAGCACTAGCGGGGGGCTGAATTACAATGAGCAGTTCTTC
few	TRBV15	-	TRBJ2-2	CATSRQFTGELFF	TGTGCCACCAGCAGACAATTCACCGGGGAGCTGTTTTTT
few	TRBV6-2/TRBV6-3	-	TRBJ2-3	CASSYSIGLTDTQYF	TGTGCCAGCAGTTACTCGATCGGCCTCACAGATACGCAGTATTTT
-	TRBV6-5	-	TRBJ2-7	CASSYLLGGPDGSSYEQYF	TGTGCCAGCAGTTACCTTTTAGGGGGGCCTGACGGGAGCTCCTACGAGCAGTACTTC
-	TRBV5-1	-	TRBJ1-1	CASSLGARANTEAFF	TGCGCCAGCAGCTTGGGAGCCAGGGCGAACACTGAAGCTTTCTTT
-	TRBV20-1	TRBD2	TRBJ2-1	CSARRGGGGYNEQFF	TGCAGTGCTAGGAGGGGCGGCGGGGGCTACAATGAGCAGTTCTTC
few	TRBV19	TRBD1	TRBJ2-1	CASSIPQGQGFYNEQFF	TGTGCCAGTAGTATACCACAGGGACAGGGGTTCTACAATGAGCAGTTCTTC
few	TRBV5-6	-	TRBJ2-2	CASRGGSFTGELFF	TGTGCCAGCAGGGGGGGATCCTTCACCGGGGAGCTGTTTTTT
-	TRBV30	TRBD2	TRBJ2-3	CAWESGGRDTQYF	TGTGCCTGGGAGTCGGGGGGGCGAGATACGCAGTATTTT
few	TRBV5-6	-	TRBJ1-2	CASSLAGQNGYTF	TGTGCCAGCAGCTTGGCAGGACAAAATGGCTACACCTTC
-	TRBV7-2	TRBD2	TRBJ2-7	CASSPTVAGASEQYF	TGTGCCAGCAGCCCTACAGTAGCGGGGGCGTCCGAGCAGTACTTC
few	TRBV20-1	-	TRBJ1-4	CSAAATNEKLFF	TGCAGTGCAGCAGCAACTAATGAAAAACTGTTTTTT
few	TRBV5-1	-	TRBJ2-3	CASSFRPGPDTQYF	TGCGCCAGCAGCTTCCGGCCGGGACCAGATACGCAGTATTTT